Listed below are T cell receptor beta chains from one sample, sequenced in a study of OX40 agonist ivuxolimab in advanced cancers. Clones were sequenced by immunoSEQ multiplex PCR, and TCRdb holds only the in-frame ones, with some missing. The profile shows 15,000 or so clones, 65% to 80% of them singletons. This specimen consisted of CD4+ or CD8+ T cells sorted from blood, obtained in a trial of the OX40 agonist ivuxolimab. These receptors originate from an adult with an advanced solid tumor such as melanoma, head and neck, liver or kidney cancer. Each CDR3 is given with its conserved first and last residue. D genes are given only for firm matches. Rows may omit the clone size; those that give it use once, few, many or a size class.

v_gene	j_gene	abundance	d_gene	CDR3aa	CDR3nt
TRBV19	TRBJ1-1	-	TRBD1	CASSIGFRDRLNTEAFF	TGTGCCAGTAGTATAGGATTTCGGGACAGGTTGAACACTGAAGCTTTCTTT
TRBV4-3	TRBJ2-7	few	-	CASSQQLTIGGYEQYF	TGCGCCAGCAGCCAACAACTTACGATTGGGGGATACGAGCAGTACTTC
TRBV27	TRBJ2-7	few	TRBD2	CASTTTSGSSEQYF	TGTGCCAGCACTACGACTAGCGGGAGCTCCGAGCAGTACTTC
TRBV27	TRBJ2-7	-	TRBD1	CASSFWGTEKYEQYF	TGTGCCAGCAGTTTTTGGGGGACAGAGAAGTACGAGCAGTACTTC
TRBV27	TRBJ2-1	once	-	CASSLTSSWGYNEQFF	TGTGCCAGCAGTTTAACCTCTAGCTGGGGCTACAATGAGCAGTTCTTC
TRBV19	TRBJ1-1	-	-	CASSTGVPEAFF	TGTGCCAGTAGTACAGGCGTCCCTGAAGCTTTCTTT
TRBV7-9	TRBJ2-5	once	TRBD2	CASSSTSGRAGETQYF	TGTGCCAGCAGCTCGACTAGCGGGAGGGCCGGGGAGACCCAGTACTTC
TRBV19	TRBJ2-1	-	-	CASSIDSRSDNEQFF	TGTGCCAGTAGTATAGACTCTAGGTCCGACAATGAGCAGTTCTTC
TRBV29-1	TRBJ1-2	-	TRBD1	CSVEGTAYTF	TGCAGCGTTGAGGGGACAGCGTACACCTTC
TRBV7-8	TRBJ1-4	-	-	CASSRPRYSPTNEKLFF	TGTGCCAGCAGCCGCCCGCGGTATTCCCCAACTAATGAAAAACTGTTTTTT
TRBV7-3	TRBJ2-6	-	-	CASSLVGANVLTF	TGTGCCAGCAGCTTAGTCGGGGCCAACGTCCTGACTTTC
TRBV5-4	TRBJ2-7	-	-	CASSQLGSSYEQYF	TGTGCCAGCAGCCAACTGGGGAGCTCCTACGAGCAGTACTTC
TRBV19	TRBJ2-3	-	-	CASSIGGPDTQYF	TGTGCCAGTAGTATTGGGGGGCCAGATACGCAGTATTTT
TRBV6-4	TRBJ2-6	few	TRBD1	CASSDQGTGGSSGANVLTF	TGTGCCAGCAGTGATCAGGGGACAGGGGGCTCCTCTGGGGCCAACGTCCTGACTTTC
TRBV6-6	TRBJ2-7	-	-	CASSYRGEEYF	TGTGCCAGCAGTTACAGGGGCGAGGAGTACTTC
TRBV19	TRBJ1-4	-	-	CASRTGNPAQLFF	TGTGCCAGTAGAACAGGTAATCCTGCACAACTGTTTTTT
TRBV27	TRBJ2-1	-	TRBD2	CASRLAGGPGEQFF	TGTGCCAGCAGACTAGCGGGAGGGCCAGGTGAGCAGTTCTTC
TRBV7-9	TRBJ1-2	-	-	CASSQTVTYGYTF	TGTGCCAGCAGCCAGACAGTGACCTATGGCTACACCTTC
TRBV7-8	TRBJ2-7	-	-	CASSLVTAVEALEQYF	TGTGCCAGCAGCTTAGTAACGGCAGTCGAAGCCTTGGAGCAGTACTTC
TRBV28	TRBJ1-2	few	TRBD1	CASSPGTGPYGYTF	TGTGCCAGCAGCCCTGGGACAGGACCATATGGCTACACCTTC
TRBV29-1	TRBJ1-2	-	TRBD1	CSGRDSGGSYGYTF	TGCAGCGGTAGGGACAGCGGCGGCTCCTATGGCTACACCTTC
TRBV2	TRBJ2-7	-	-	CASTDPDRNGNEQYF	TGTGCCAGCACCGACCCTGACAGGAACGGTAACGAGCAGTACTTC
TRBV7-9	TRBJ2-5	-	-	CASSFFGGGQETQYF	TGTGCCAGCAGCTTTTTTGGGGGCGGGCAAGAGACCCAGTACTTC
TRBV19	TRBJ2-1	medium-sized	TRBD1	CASSRRTGYYNEQFF	TGTGCCAGTAGTAGACGGACAGGGTACTACAATGAGCAGTTCTTC
TRBV6-4	TRBJ1-5	-	TRBD1	CASSDGTGGNQPQHF	TGTGCCAGCAGTGACGGGACAGGGGGCAATCAGCCCCAGCATTTT
TRBV27	TRBJ2-1	-	-	CASSLSGTVNEQFF	TGTGCCAGCAGTTTAAGCGGAACGGTCAATGAGCAGTTCTTC
TRBV10-3	TRBJ2-2	medium-sized	-	CAISPGQVSTGELFF	TGTGCCATCAGTCCGGGACAAGTGTCAACCGGGGAGCTGTTTTTT
TRBV6-5	TRBJ2-7	few	-	CASSGRGSSYEQYF	TGTGCCAGCTCGGGCCGCGGCAGCTCCTACGAGCAGTACTTC
TRBV18	TRBJ2-7	-	-	CASSPHPGEPRYEQYF	TGTGCCAGCTCACCACACCCAGGGGAACCCCGTTACGAGCAGTACTTC
TRBV7-9	TRBJ1-5	-	-	CASSGPSRPGGNQPQHF	TGTGCCAGCAGCGGTCCCTCCAGGCCGGGTGGCAATCAGCCCCAGCATTTT
TRBV7-9	TRBJ2-7	-	TRBD2	CASSSGTSGYSYEQYF	TGTGCCAGCAGCTCCGGGACTAGCGGTTACTCCTACGAGCAGTACTTC
TRBV7-9	TRBJ2-7	-	TRBD1	CASGGDREYYEQYF	TGTGCCAGCGGAGGGGACAGGGAATACTACGAGCAGTACTTC
TRBV5-1	TRBJ2-5	-	TRBD2	CASSQAGTSGQETQYF	TGCGCCAGCAGTCAAGCCGGGACTAGCGGACAAGAGACCCAGTACTTC
TRBV19	TRBJ2-1	once	-	CASSPQSYNEQFF	TGTGCCAGTAGTCCGCAGTCCTACAATGAGCAGTTCTTC
TRBV27	TRBJ2-7	-	TRBD2	CASSFDRTSGHYEQYF	TGTGCCAGCAGTTTCGACCGGACTAGCGGCCACTACGAGCAGTACTTC
TRBV5-4	TRBJ2-7	-	TRBD2	CASSWTSGNTYEQYF	TGTGCCAGCAGCTGGACTAGCGGCAATACCTACGAGCAGTACTTC
TRBV7-9	TRBJ2-3	-	TRBD2	CASSLRREADTQYF	TGTGCCAGCAGCTTAAGGCGGGAGGCAGATACGCAGTATTTT
TRBV4-2	TRBJ1-2	-	-	CASSQEGAARNYGYTF	TGTGCCAGCAGCCAAGAGGGGGCGGCCCGGAACTATGGCTACACCTTC
TRBV7-8	TRBJ2-1	once	-	CASSLDSRGPAYNEQFF	TGTGCCAGCAGCTTAGATTCCAGAGGGCCGGCCTACAATGAGCAGTTCTTC
TRBV5-5	TRBJ1-1	-	-	CASSPNTEAFF	TGTGCCAGCAGCCCGAACACTGAAGCTTTCTTT
TRBV30	TRBJ2-7	-	-	CAWSGDSYEQYF	TGTGCCTGGAGTGGGGACTCCTACGAGCAGTACTTC
TRBV9	TRBJ2-3	few	-	CASSVRESDTQYF	TGTGCCAGCAGCGTACGGGAGTCAGATACGCAGTATTTT
TRBV27	TRBJ1-2	medium-sized	-	CASRPRPGDWYYGYTF	TGTGCCAGCAGGCCCCGGCCAGGGGACTGGTACTATGGCTACACCTTC
TRBV5-1	TRBJ2-1	-	TRBD2	CASSPGRGARNEQFF	TGCGCCAGCAGCCCGGGGAGGGGCGCAAGGAATGAGCAGTTCTTC
TRBV10-3	TRBJ1-2	-	-	CAISQDGAYGYTF	TGTGCCATCAGTCAGGACGGCGCCTATGGCTACACCTTC
TRBV28	TRBJ2-3	-	-	CASSFPREKPTDTQYF	TGTGCCAGCAGTTTCCCCAGGGAGAAACCCACAGATACGCAGTATTTT
TRBV19	TRBJ1-5	-	-	CARDSWGARVSNQPQHF	TGTGCCAGAGATTCTTGGGGGGCCAGAGTTAGCAATCAGCCCCAGCATTTT
TRBV27	TRBJ2-7	few	TRBD2	CASSLSGLAGGFYEQYF	TGTGCCAGCAGTTTAAGCGGACTAGCGGGAGGATTCTACGAGCAGTACTTC
TRBV27	TRBJ2-7	-	TRBD1	CASSTGGGYEQYF	TGTGCCAGCAGTACAGGGGGCGGCTACGAGCAGTACTTC
TRBV4-2	TRBJ2-7	-	-	CASSATGGPYEQYF	TGTGCCAGCAGCGCAACCGGAGGCCCCTACGAGCAGTACTTC
TRBV7-8	TRBJ2-7	-	TRBD2	CASSSVAGTTYEQYF	TGTGCCAGCAGCTCTGTAGCGGGGACAACCTACGAGCAGTACTTC
TRBV7-9	TRBJ1-5	once	-	CASSFGDSNQPQHF	TGTGCCAGCAGCTTTGGGGATAGCAATCAGCCCCAGCATTTT
TRBV7-6	TRBJ2-7	-	TRBD1	CASSHTPGDRLGARTSYEQYF	TGTGCCAGCAGCCACACCCCCGGGGACAGGCTTGGTGCGCGAACGTCCTACGAGCAGTACTTC
TRBV27	TRBJ2-1	-	-	CASSFSGVLHEQFF	TGTGCCAGCAGTTTTTCGGGGGTCCTCCATGAGCAGTTCTTC
TRBV11-2	TRBJ2-5	few	-	CASSRTRGEGETQYF	TGTGCCAGCAGCCGCACAAGGGGCGAGGGAGAGACCCAGTACTTC
TRBV19	TRBJ2-7	-	-	CASAFGGSYEQYF	TGTGCCAGTGCTTTTGGGGGCTCCTACGAGCAGTACTTC
TRBV4-3	TRBJ2-5	few	-	CASSQVVGSDQETQYF	TGCGCCAGCAGCCAAGTGGTGGGCAGTGACCAAGAGACCCAGTACTTC
TRBV9	TRBJ2-5	once	-	CASSSAVSSAETQYF	TGTGCCAGCAGCTCGGCGGTTTCTTCGGCGGAGACCCAGTACTTC
TRBV6-5	TRBJ2-2	once	-	CASSSQGDGTGELFF	TGTGCCAGCAGTTCACAGGGAGATGGGACCGGGGAGCTGTTTTTT